This T cell receptor beta chain was documented in a study of T cell changes during pregnancy in multiple sclerosis. The ends were cut back, 3 bases at V and 4 bases at J, with 10 bases in the middle. The CDR3 is 14 residues long. Germline V gives CDR1 SGHAT, CDR2 FQNNGV. The assay was immunoSEQ multiplex PCR, and TCRdb's table has in-frame clones only and misses some. The data show tens of thousands of clones, 90% seen once. This clone appeared once. The source of this sequence is a female donor in good health, enrolled as a control in a pregnancy study. This rearrangement joins TRBV11-2 to TRBJ2-1; D unresolved. The sample was peripheral blood, taken after pregnancy. CDR3 coding DNA: TGTGCCAGCAGCTTTCCTAGAACTTACAATGAGCAGTTCTTC. It codes for CASSFPRTYNEQFF.